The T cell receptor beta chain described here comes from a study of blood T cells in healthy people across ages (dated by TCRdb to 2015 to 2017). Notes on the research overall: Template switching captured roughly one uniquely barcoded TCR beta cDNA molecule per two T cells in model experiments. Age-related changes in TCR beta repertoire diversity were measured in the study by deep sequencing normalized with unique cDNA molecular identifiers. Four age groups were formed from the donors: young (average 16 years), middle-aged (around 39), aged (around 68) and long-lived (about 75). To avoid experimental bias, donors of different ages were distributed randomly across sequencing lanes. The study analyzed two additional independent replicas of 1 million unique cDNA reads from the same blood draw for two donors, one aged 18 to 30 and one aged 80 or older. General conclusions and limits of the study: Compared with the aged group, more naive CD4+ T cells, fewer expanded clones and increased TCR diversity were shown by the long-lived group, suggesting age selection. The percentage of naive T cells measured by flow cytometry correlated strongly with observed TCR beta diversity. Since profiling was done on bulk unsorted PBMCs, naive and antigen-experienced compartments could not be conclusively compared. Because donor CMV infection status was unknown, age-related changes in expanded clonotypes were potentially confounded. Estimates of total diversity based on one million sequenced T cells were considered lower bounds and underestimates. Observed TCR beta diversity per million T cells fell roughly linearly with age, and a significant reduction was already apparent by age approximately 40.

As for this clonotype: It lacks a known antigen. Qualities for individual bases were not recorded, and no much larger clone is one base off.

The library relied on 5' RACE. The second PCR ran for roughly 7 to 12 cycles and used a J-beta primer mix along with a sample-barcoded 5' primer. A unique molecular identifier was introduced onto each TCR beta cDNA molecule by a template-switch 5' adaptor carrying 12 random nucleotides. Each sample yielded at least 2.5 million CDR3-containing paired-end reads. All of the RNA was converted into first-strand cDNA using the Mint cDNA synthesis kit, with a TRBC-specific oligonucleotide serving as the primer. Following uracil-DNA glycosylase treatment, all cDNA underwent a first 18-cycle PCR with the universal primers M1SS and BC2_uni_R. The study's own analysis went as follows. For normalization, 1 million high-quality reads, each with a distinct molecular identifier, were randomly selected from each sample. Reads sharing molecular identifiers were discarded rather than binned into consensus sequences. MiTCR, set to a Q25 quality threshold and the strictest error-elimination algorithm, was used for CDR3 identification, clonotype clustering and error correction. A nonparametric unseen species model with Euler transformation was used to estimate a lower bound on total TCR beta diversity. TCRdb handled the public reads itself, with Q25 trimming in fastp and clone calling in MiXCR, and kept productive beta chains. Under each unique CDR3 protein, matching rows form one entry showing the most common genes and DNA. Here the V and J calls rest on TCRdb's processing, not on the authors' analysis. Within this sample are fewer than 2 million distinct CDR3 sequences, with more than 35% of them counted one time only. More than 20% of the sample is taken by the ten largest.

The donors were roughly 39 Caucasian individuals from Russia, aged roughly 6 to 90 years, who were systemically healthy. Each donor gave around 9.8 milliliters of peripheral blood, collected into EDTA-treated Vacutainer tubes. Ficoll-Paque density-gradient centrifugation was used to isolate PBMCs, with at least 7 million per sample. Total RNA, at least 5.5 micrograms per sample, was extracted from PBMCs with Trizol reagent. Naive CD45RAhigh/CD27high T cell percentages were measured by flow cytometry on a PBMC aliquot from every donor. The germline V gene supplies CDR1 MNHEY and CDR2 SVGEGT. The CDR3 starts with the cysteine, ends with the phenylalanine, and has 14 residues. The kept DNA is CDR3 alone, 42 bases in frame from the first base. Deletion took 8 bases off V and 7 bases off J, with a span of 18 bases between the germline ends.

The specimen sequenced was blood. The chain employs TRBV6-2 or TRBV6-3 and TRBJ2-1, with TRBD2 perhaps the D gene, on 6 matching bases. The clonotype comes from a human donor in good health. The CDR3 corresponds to CASSLLGGWNEQFF. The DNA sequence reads TGTGCCAGCTCCTTACTGGGGGGTTGGAATGAGCAGTTCTTC.